Listed here are 5 T cell receptor beta chains from one sample, sequenced in a study of blood T cell repertoires in COVID-19. Libraries were prepared by immunoSEQ multiplex PCR; TCRdb keeps only in-frame clonotypes and omits some of them. Of about 44,000 clones in the sample, 87% are singletons; the top ten hold about 5%. The sequencing input was peripheral blood. These receptors were obtained from a human donor in a cohort sampled during active COVID-19.

The chain carries TRBV5-4 and TRBJ2-3; TRBD2 matches at 12 bases. The CDR3 length is 18 residues. The germline CDR1 and CDR2 sequences are SGHNT and YYREEE (reference sequence). V lost 0 bases, J lost 2 bases, and 7 bases stayed unmatched. The DNA of the CDR3 is TGTGCCAGCAGCTTGGTGGCTAGCGGGAGGGCCCACACAGATACGCAGTATTTT. Protein sequence: CASSLVASGRAHTDTQYF. Full variable domain (rest looked up from reference TRBV5-4 and TRBJ2-3): ETGVTQSPTHLIKTRGQQVTLRCSSQSGHNTVSWYQQALGQGPQFIFQYYREEENGRGNFPPRFSGLQFPNYSSELNVNALELDDSALYLCASSLVASGRAHTDTQYFGPGTRLTVL.

This clone was picked up a small number of times. This chain joins TRBV18 and TRBJ2-1, with D maybe TRBD2 (5 bases). The germline gives CDR1 KGHSH, CDR2 LQKENI. V was clipped by 2 bases and J by 8 bases, with 13 bases between them. This CDR3 is built from 14 residues. CDR3 in amino acids: CASSPGGWKDEQFF. In DNA, the CDR3 is TGTGCCAGCTCACCAGGCGGGTGGAAGGATGAGCAGTTCTTC.

V gene TRBV5-6 combines with J gene TRBJ2-7; D is undetermined. This CDR3 spans 16 amino acids. Trimming removed 2 bases from V and 0 bases from J, with 15 bases in between. CDR1 is SGHDT and CDR2 is YYEEEE in the germline V gene. The CDR3 protein is CASSFKVAVSSYEQYF. The DNA of the CDR3 is TGTGCCAGCAGCTTTAAAGTCGCGGTGAGCTCCTACGAGCAGTACTTC.

This clone was seen a single time. V usage is TRBV13 and J usage is TRBJ2-4, with D maybe TRBD1 (6 bases). The V end was cut by 3 bases, the J end by 4 bases, with 13 bases between. Germline values: CDR1 PRHDT, CDR2 FYEKMQ (reference sequence). The CDR3 sequence is 15 residues long. The CDR3 DNA sequence: TGTGCCAGCAGCTTTTCCGGACAGCCTAAAAACATTCAGTACTTC. Its translation: CASSFSGQPKNIQYF.

This chain joins TRBV9 and TRBJ2-1; the D is unclear. The CDR3 contains 13 residues. The V end lost 0 bases, the J end lost 9 bases, and 10 bases lay between the germline ends. Germline lookup yields CDR1 SGDLS and CDR2 YYNGEE. DNA of the CDR3: TGTGCCAGCAGCGTAGATGCTAGTCTTGAGCAGTTCTTC. This codes for CASSVDASLEQFF.